This T cell receptor beta chain was retrieved from a study of Graves' ophthalmopathy and Graves' hyperthyroidism. The germline CDR1 and CDR2 sequences are MNHNY and SVGAGI (reference sequence). J gave up 1 base and V 7 bases, and 6 bases lay outside the gene matches. There are 14 residues in the CDR3. Investigators amplified TCR beta CDR3 regions from RNA transcripts. Amplification began with first-round RT-PCR using HTBI primers, then second-round multiplex PCR was performed. In TCRdb, the multiplex PCR reads were re-called with MiXCR into one record per CDR3 protein. The sample has 650,000 to 800,000 distinct CDR3 sequences; roughly 39% are singletons. The authors isolated PBMCs from over 7.5 ml of fresh peripheral blood. This clonotype was found many times.

The receptor's source is an adult man with Graves' ophthalmopathy. The sample consisted of peripheral blood. J is TRBJ2-5 and V is TRBV6-6; 7 positions match TRBD2. CDR3 in DNA: TGTGCCAGCAAAGTAGGCGGGAGCCAAGAGACCCAGTACTTC. Its translation is CASKVGGSQETQYF.